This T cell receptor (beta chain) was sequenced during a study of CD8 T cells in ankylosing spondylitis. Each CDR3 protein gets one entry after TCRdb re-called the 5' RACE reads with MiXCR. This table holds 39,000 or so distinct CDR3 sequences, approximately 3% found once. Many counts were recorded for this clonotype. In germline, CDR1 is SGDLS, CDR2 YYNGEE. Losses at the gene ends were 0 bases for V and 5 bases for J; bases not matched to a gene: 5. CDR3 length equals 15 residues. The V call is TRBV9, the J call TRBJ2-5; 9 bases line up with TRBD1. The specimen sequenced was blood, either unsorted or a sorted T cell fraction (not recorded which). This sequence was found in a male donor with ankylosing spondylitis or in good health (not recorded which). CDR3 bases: TGTGCCAGCAGCGTAGGAGGGACAGGGAGGGAGACCCAGTACTTC. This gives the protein CASSVGGTGRETQYF.